This record looks at one TCR beta chain sequence and its context. The data are from a study of T cell changes during pregnancy in multiple sclerosis. Per germline, CDR1 SGDLS and CDR2 YYNGEE. Trimming removed 6 bases from V and 1 base from J, with 11 bases in between. This CDR3 comprises 14 residues. Sequencing used immunoSEQ multiplex PCR; TCRdb keeps in-frame clones, though not all of them. The sample consists of 75,000 to 95,000 clones, under 95% of them appearing once. The TCR originated in a female donor in good health, enrolled as a control in a pregnancy study. Sample: peripheral blood, taken in the first trimester of pregnancy. The chain joins TRBV9 to TRBJ2-1; weak D call: TRBD1 (6 bases). The CDR3 coding sequence is TGTGCCAGCACTCAGGGGTGGTCCTACAATGAGCAGTTCTTC. Residues: CASTQGWSYNEQFF.